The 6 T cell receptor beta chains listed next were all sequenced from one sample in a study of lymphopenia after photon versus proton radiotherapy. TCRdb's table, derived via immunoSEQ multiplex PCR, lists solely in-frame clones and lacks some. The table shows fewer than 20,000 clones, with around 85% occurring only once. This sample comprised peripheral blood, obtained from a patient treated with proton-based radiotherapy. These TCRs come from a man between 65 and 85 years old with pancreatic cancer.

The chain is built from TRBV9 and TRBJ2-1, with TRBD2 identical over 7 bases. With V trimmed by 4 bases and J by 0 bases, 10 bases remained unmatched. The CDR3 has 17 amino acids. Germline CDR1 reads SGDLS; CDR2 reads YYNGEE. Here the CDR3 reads CASSTRPSGPSYNEQFF. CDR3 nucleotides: TGTGCCAGCAGCACAAGACCTAGCGGCCCCTCCTACAATGAGCAGTTCTTC.

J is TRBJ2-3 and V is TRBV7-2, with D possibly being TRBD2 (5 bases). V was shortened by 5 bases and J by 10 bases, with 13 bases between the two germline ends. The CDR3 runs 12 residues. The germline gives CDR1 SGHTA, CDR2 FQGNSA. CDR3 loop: CASSPRTGSQYF. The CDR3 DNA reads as TGTGCCAGCAGCCCGAGGACTGGTTCGCAGTATTTT.

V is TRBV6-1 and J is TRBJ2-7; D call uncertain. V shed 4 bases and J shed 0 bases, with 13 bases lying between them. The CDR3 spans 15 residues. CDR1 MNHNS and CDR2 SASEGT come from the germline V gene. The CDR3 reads CASSVGVSSSYEQYF. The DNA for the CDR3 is TGTGCCAGCAGTGTTGGGGTCTCAAGCTCCTACGAGCAGTACTTC.

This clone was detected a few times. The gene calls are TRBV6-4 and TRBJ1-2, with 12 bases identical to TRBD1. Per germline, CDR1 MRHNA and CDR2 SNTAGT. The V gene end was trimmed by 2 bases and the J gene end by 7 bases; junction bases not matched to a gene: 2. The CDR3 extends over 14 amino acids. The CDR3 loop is CASSDGTGGGGYTF. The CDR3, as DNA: TGTGCCAGCAGTGACGGGACAGGGGGCGGTGGCTACACCTTC.

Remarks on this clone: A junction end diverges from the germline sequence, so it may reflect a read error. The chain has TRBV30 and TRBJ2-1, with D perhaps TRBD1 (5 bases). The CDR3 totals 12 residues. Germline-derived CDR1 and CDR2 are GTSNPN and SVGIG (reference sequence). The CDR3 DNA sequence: TGTGCCTGGAGTGATCAGGGAACCGTGTCGATCTTC. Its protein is CAWSDQGTVSIF.

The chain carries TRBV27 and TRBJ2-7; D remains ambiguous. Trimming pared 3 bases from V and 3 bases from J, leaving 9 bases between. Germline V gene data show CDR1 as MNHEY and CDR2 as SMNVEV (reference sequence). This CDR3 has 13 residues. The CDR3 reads CASSFNSDYEQYF. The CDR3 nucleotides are TGTGCCAGCAGTTTCAACAGCGACTACGAGCAGTACTTC.